The following is a TCR beta chain sequence with its context. Its cognate antigen is unknown. The germline gives CDR1 SNHLY, CDR2 FYNNEI. CDR3 length equals 14 residues. V shed 7 bases and J shed 0 bases, with 10 bases lying between them. Naive CD8 cells lacked CD45RO, underwent positive selection for CCR7 and left out terminally differentiated effector memory CD45RA+ cells. The donors were adults (healthy and HIV-negative) with no recent acute infections or vaccinations. TCRdb's table, derived via immunoSEQ multiplex PCR, lists solely in-frame clones and lacks some. Of about 680,000 clones listed, 92% are singletons. This sample was included in a study of shared clonotypes between healthy human individuals. Study in general: The donors, a couple of women and a few men, were aged 18 to 49.

Whole-study results and caveats: In contrast to clonotypes shared by all four donors, non-shared clonotypes had lower generation probabilities.

The specimen was naive CD8+ T cells sorted from blood. The clonotype originates from a man in his thirties or forties in good health. This sequence joins TRBV2 and TRBJ2-1; D may be TRBD2 (5 bases). The CDR3 nucleotides are TGTGCCAGCACGCGACGGGACTCCTACAATGAGCAGTTCTTC. It yields the protein CASTRRDSYNEQFF.